These 31 T cell receptor beta chains originate from one sample sequenced in a study of beta chain features in type 1 diabetes (dated by TCRdb to 2017 to 2018). Receptor libraries were prepared by the immunoSEQ multiplex PCR assay. The High Capacity cDNA Reverse Transcription Kit was used to reverse transcribe all of the isolated RNA, meaning that expressed TCRB transcripts were what got sequenced. Held by TCRdb, this immuneACCESS table contains in-frame sequences only and omits some clones. Under half of the omission traces to an unresolved V gene where checked; the cause of the rest is unknown. The sample table lists under 550,000 clones, over 10% of them with a count of one. The ten largest clones capture roughly 0.046% of the sample. What was sequenced was naive CD4+ T cells from blood. Per the publication, the cell subset or site label means: true naive CD4+ T cells. Receptors originate from a woman aged 18 to 35 in good health.

The sample holds a few counts of this clone. This chain connects TRBV4-3 to TRBJ2-4; D unclear. The germline V gene encodes CDR1 LGHNA and CDR2 YSLEER. V dropped 0 bases and J dropped 0 bases, with 9 bases sitting between them. The CDR3 spans 16 residues. The CDR3 nucleotides read TGCGCCAGCAGCCAAGATGCAACGCTAGCCAAAAACATTCAGTACTTC. Amino acids: CASSQDATLAKNIQYF.

The gene calls are TRBV7-3 and TRBJ2-6; D ambiguous. The CDR3 is 19 residues long. CDR1 SGHTA and CDR2 FQGTGA come from the germline V gene. V was cut by 4 bases and J by 0 bases, with 19 bases left in between. This chain's CDR3 is CASSSFVMASLSGANVLTF. DNA for the CDR3: TGTGCCAGCAGCTCCTTCGTTATGGCTTCACTCTCTGGGGCCAACGTCCTGACTTTC.

The V call is TRBV14, the J call TRBJ2-1; D remains unclear. The V gene lost 1 base and the J gene lost 6 bases, with 10 bases spanning the gap. CDR1 is SGHDN, CDR2 FVKESK, per germline. The length of the CDR3 is 14 residues. The CDR3 region has the DNA TGTGCCAGCAGCCAAGCTGCGGTTGTCAATGAGCAGTTCTTC. Translated, it gives CASSQAAVVNEQFF.

J is TRBJ2-1 and V is TRBV5-1; D might be TRBD2 (5 bases). V dropped 0 bases and J dropped 6 bases, with 10 bases sitting between them. The CDR3 spans 14 residues. Per the germline V gene, CDR1 is SGHRS and CDR2 is YFSETQ. The CDR3 region is CASSLEGRGNEQFF. The CDR3 DNA reads TGCGCCAGCAGCTTGGAGGGCCGGGGCAATGAGCAGTTCTTC.

The genes are TRBV14 and TRBJ1-1; D gene ambiguous. Trimming removed 0 bases from V and 4 bases from J, with 6 bases in between. CDR1 and CDR2 (germline): SGHDN, FVKESK. The CDR3 runs 13 residues. CDR3 nucleotides: TGTGCCAGCAGCCAAGATCGGAGCACTGAAGCTTTCTTT. This sequence encodes CASSQDRSTEAFF.

The V call is TRBV5-6, the J call TRBJ2-1; the D is unclear. V shed 4 bases and J shed 4 bases, with 9 bases lying between them. In germline, CDR1 is SGHDT, CDR2 YYEEEE. The CDR3 has 13 amino acids. CDR3 nucleotide sequence: TGTGCCAGCAGCCCAGAGCCGTACAATGAGCAGTTCTTC. Encoded protein: CASSPEPYNEQFF.

This clone has only a few counts. V usage is TRBV6-5 and J usage is TRBJ1-1; D is undetermined. Germline CDR1 MNHEY, CDR2 SVGAGI. This CDR3 has 15 amino acids. V lost 0 bases to trimming and J lost 1 base, with 9 bases between them. CDR3 region: CASSYSTRKNTEAFF. The CDR3 bases are TGTGCCAGCAGTTACTCAACCAGAAAGAACACTGAAGCTTTCTTT.

This clone was recorded a few times. The chain recombines TRBV5-4 with TRBJ2-1; D remains unclear. The germline V gene encodes CDR1 SGHNT and CDR2 YYREEE (reference sequence). The CDR3 runs to 16 residues. With 4 bases removed from V and 3 bases from J, the gap between germline ends came to 17 bases. CDR3 region: CASSPAGRVVYNEQFF. The CDR3 DNA reads as TGTGCCAGCAGCCCGGCCGGACGGGTAGTCTACAATGAGCAGTTCTTC.

This clone was found a few times. The gene calls are TRBV9 and TRBJ2-1; maybe TRBD1 (5 bases). The CDR3 loop spans 14 amino acids. Germline lookup yields CDR1 SGDLS and CDR2 YYNGEE. V lost 2 bases, J lost 2 bases, and 8 bases lay in between. CDR3 sequence reads: CASSVGQTYNEQFF. The CDR3 coding sequence is TGTGCCAGCAGCGTGGGGCAGACCTACAATGAGCAGTTCTTC.

This clone showed up just a few times. V usage is TRBV25-1 and J usage is TRBJ1-2; D remains unclear. This CDR3 comprises 14 residues. The V end lost 3 bases, the J end lost 4 bases, and 12 bases lay between the germline ends. Germline CDR1 and CDR2: MGHDK and SYGVNS. In DNA form, the CDR3 reads TGTGCCAGCAGTGACCCCTACAAGGGCTATGGCTACACCTTC. Its translation: CASSDPYKGYGYTF.

This clone was counted a few times. The CDR3 DNA reads as TGTGCCAGCAGCTTAACCCCTAGCGGGAAGTCAACAGATACGCAGTATTTT. Its translation: CASSLTPSGKSTDTQYF. The genes are TRBV7-3 and TRBJ2-3; 9 positions match TRBD2. After removal of 0 bases from V and 3 bases from J, the junction contained 7 bases not matched to a gene. Looked up from germline, CDR1 is SGHTA and CDR2 is FQGTGA. This CDR3 has 17 amino acids.

The V gene is TRBV5-1, the J gene TRBJ1-2; TRBD1 agrees at 7 bases. With 4 bases clipped from V and 6 bases from J, the junction kept 3 bases outside the gene matches. Germline V gene sequence: CDR1 SGHRS, CDR2 YFSETQ. The CDR3 is 12 amino acids. CDR3 sequence: CASSDREHGYTF. The CDR3 DNA follows: TGCGCCAGCAGCGACAGGGAGCATGGCTACACCTTC.

V and J are TRBV21-1 and TRBJ2-5; the DNA was not used to check the table's D call, TRBD2. TRBV21-1 corresponds to a pseudogene. This CDR3 has 14 residues. CDR3 loop: CASSIGRVEATQYF. CDR3 sequence (DNA): TGTGCCAGCAGCATTGGTCGCGTGGAGGCGACCCAGTACTTC.

This clone was observed a few times. The chain combines TRBV5-1 with TRBJ2-7; tentatively, D is TRBD1 (5 bases). The V and J ends lost 0 bases and 0 bases respectively, with 10 bases between them. CDR1 is SGHRS, CDR2 YFSETQ, per germline. The CDR3 extends over 15 amino acids. The CDR3 loop reads CASSLDRTSSYEQYF. Here the CDR3 DNA reads TGCGCCAGCAGCTTGGACAGGACCAGCTCCTACGAGCAGTACTTC.

This sequence joins TRBV11-1 and TRBJ2-2; TRBD1 is a possible D gene (6 bases). The CDR3 sequence is 13 residues long. V lost 3 bases and J lost 6, with 8 bases in between. Germline loops: CDR1 SGHAT, CDR2 FQDESV (reference sequence). As DNA, the CDR3 is TGTGCCAGCAGCTTTACAGGGTCCGGGGAGCTGTTTTTT. Encoded protein: CASSFTGSGELFF.

This clone was seen a single time. This chain links TRBV7-9 with TRBJ2-1; 10 bases map to TRBD2. The CDR3 extends over 14 amino acids. V gave up 3 bases and J gave up 9 bases; unmatched junction bases: 5. Germline V gene lookup returns CDR1 SEHNR and CDR2 FQNEAQ (reference sequence). Written as DNA, the CDR3 is TGTGCCAGCAGCTTTAGCGGGGGGCCCGCTGAGCAGTTCTTC. Amino acids: CASSFSGGPAEQFF.

This clone has only a few counts. The chain carries TRBV7-9 and TRBJ2-1; 10 bases agree with TRBD2. CDR3 length: 15 residues. Trimming at V came to 6 bases and at J to 0 bases, leaving 2 bases not matched to a gene. The germline V gene has CDR1 SEHNR and CDR2 FQNEAQ (reference sequence). The DNA for the CDR3 is TGTGCCAGCAGTATAGCGGGGGGCTCCTACAATGAGCAGTTCTTC. Amino acids: CASSIAGGSYNEQFF.

This chain links TRBV30 with TRBJ1-1; 8 positions agree with TRBD1. The CDR3 runs 15 residues. Trimming cost V 3 bases and J 1 base; bases outside gene matches: 7. The germline V gene has CDR1 GTSNPN and CDR2 SVGIG (reference sequence). The CDR3 DNA reads as TGTGCCTGGAGGGATCCGGACAGGGAGAACACTGAAGCTTTCTTT. Amino acids: CAWRDPDRENTEAFF.

This clone turned up a few times. The rearrangement uses TRBV2 and TRBJ1-2, with D hard to call. The CDR3 has 15 residues. Germline CDR1 SNHLY, CDR2 FYNNEI. V shed 3 bases and J shed 4 bases, with 15 bases lying between them. CDR3 DNA: TGTGCCAGCAGTGATAGTAGGGTTTTAAGCTATGGCTACACCTTC. Translated, it gives CASSDSRVLSYGYTF. Drawing the rest from reference TRBV2 and TRBJ1-2, the complete variable domain is EPEVTQTPSHQVTQMGQEVILRCVPISNHLYFYWYRQILGQKVEFLVSFYNNEISEKSEIFDDQFSVERPDGSNFTLKIRSTKLEDSAMYFCASSDSRVLSYGYTFGSGTRLTVV.

V gene TRBV9 combines with J gene TRBJ2-1; 9 bases are a match to TRBD2. Germline loops: CDR1 SGDLS, CDR2 YYNGEE. The CDR3 extends over 18 amino acids. J was trimmed by 0 bases and V by 4 bases; bases with no gene match: 11. The DNA of the CDR3 is TGTGCCAGCAGCTCGGAGCCTAGCGGGATGAGCTCCTACAATGAGCAGTTCTTC. It yields the protein CASSSEPSGMSSYNEQFF.

This clone turned up a few times. The rearrangement uses TRBV10-3 and TRBJ2-2; D is unclear. V was cut by 6 bases and J by 3 bases, with 11 bases left in between. Germline CDR1 ENHRY, CDR2 SYGVKD. The CDR3 consists of 14 residues. As DNA, the CDR3 is TGTGCCATCAGAGAACAGCAGGACACCGGGGAGCTGTTTTTT. This sequence encodes CAIREQQDTGELFF.

This chain uses TRBV5-1 with TRBJ2-3; 8 bases fit TRBD1. This CDR3 contains 20 residues. The germline gives CDR1 SGHRS, CDR2 YFSETQ. The junction had 15 bases not matched to a gene; V was cut back by 0 bases and J by 0 bases. The CDR3 protein is CASSLASGTGVPRSTDTQYF. CDR3 sequence (DNA): TGCGCCAGCAGCTTGGCATCCGGGACAGGTGTCCCCAGAAGCACAGATACGCAGTATTTT. The full variable domain, in which reference TRBV5-1 and TRBJ2-3 provide the parts outside the CDR3, is KAGVTQTPRYLIKTRGQQVTLSCSPISGHRSVSWYQQTPGQGLQFLFEYFSETQRNKGNFPGRFSGRQFSNSRSEMNVSTLELGDSALYLCASSLASGTGVPRSTDTQYFGPGTRLTVL.

The CDR3 protein is CAWSGLTGQVSNQPQHF. For the CDR3, the DNA is TGTGCCTGGAGCGGACTCACGGGACAGGTTAGCAATCAGCCCCAGCATTTT. The chain carries TRBV30 and TRBJ1-5; 8 bases are shared with TRBD1. V trimming: 3 bases; J trimming: 0 bases; junction bases outside the gene matches: 10. The length of the CDR3 is 17 residues. The germline V gene has CDR1 GTSNPN and CDR2 SVGIG (reference sequence).

V and J are TRBV29-1 and TRBJ2-5; 7 positions agree with TRBD2. J gave up 2 bases and V 7 bases, and 7 bases lay outside the gene matches. The CDR3 consists of 13 residues. Germline V gene sequence: CDR1 SQVTM, CDR2 ANQGSEA. The CDR3 here is CSARRGRQETQYF. DNA of the CDR3: TGCAGCGCTCGGCGGGGGAGGCAAGAGACCCAGTACTTC.

The rearrangement joins TRBV7-2 to TRBJ2-1; D gene ambiguous. Germline lookup yields CDR1 SGHTA and CDR2 FQGNSA. V lost 1 base and J 9 bases, leaving 10 bases between the germline ends. The CDR3 has 13 residues. The CDR3 nucleotides read TGTGCCAGCAGCTTAGTGCCAGACACTGAGCAGTTCTTC. Amino acid sequence: CASSLVPDTEQFF.

This clone was found once. The chain is built from TRBV11-2 and TRBJ1-2; possibly TRBD1 for D (5 bases). Germline CDR1 is SGHAT and CDR2 is FQNNGV. V lost 5 bases and J 4 bases, leaving 17 bases between the germline ends. The CDR3 is 15 amino acids. This CDR3 reads CASSQDRRGGYGYTF. Written as DNA, the CDR3 is TGTGCCAGCAGCCAGGACCGGCGCGGGGGCTATGGCTACACCTTC. Full variable domain (missing parts from reference TRBV11-2 and TRBJ1-2): EAGVAQSPRYKIIEKRQSVAFWCNPISGHATLYWYQQILGQGPKLLIQFQNNGVVDDSQLPKDRFSAERLKGVDSTLKIQPAKLEDSAVYLCASSQDRRGGYGYTFGSGTRLTVV.

This clone was detected a few times. This chain uses TRBV15 with TRBJ2-5; a weak D match, TRBD2 (5 bases). CDR1 and CDR2 from the germline V gene are LNHNV and YYDKDF (reference sequence). The V and J ends lost 0 bases and 2 bases respectively, with 10 bases between them. The CDR3 is made up of 15 amino acids. The CDR3 DNA follows: TGTGCCACCAGCAGAGATTCTCCGGGGCAAGAGACCCAGTACTTC. This translates into CATSRDSPGQETQYF. The complete variable domain, with remaining parts taken from reference TRBV15 and TRBJ2-5, reads DAMVIQNPRYQVTQFGKPVTLSCSQTLNHNVMYWYQQKSSQAPKLLFHYYDKDFNNEADTPDNFQSRRPNTSFCFLDIRSPGLGDTAMYLCATSRDSPGQETQYFGPGTRLLVL.

This clone was seen a few times. Other nucleotide sequences in the sample specify the same CDR3. The chain couples TRBV2 to TRBJ2-5; D call uncertain. The CDR3 contains 11 residues. Germline V lookup: CDR1 SNHLY, CDR2 FYNNEI. V was clipped by 6 bases and J by 2 bases, with 4 bases between them. CDR3 sequence (DNA): TGTGCCAGCAGCCTGCAAGAGACCCAGTACTTC. Its translation: CASSLQETQYF. Drawing the rest from reference TRBV2 and TRBJ2-5, the complete variable domain is EPEVTQTPSHQVTQMGQEVILRCVPISNHLYFYWYRQILGQKVEFLVSFYNNEISEKSEIFDDQFSVERPDGSNFTLKIRSTKLEDSAMYFCASSLQETQYFGPGTRLLVL.

In nucleotides, the CDR3 is TGCGCCAGCAGCCAAGATACGAGGCCGAATAATGAGCAGTTCTTC. Translation gives CASSQDTRPNNEQFF. The chain has TRBV4-3 and TRBJ2-1; no clear D. Looked up from germline, CDR1 is LGHNA and CDR2 is YSLEER. The V and J ends lost 0 bases and 7 bases respectively, with 13 bases between them. The CDR3 consists of 15 residues.

This clone was picked up a small number of times. V gene TRBV29-1 combines with J gene TRBJ1-1; TRBD1 matches at 7 bases. V dropped 6 bases and J dropped 2; count of bases not matched to a gene: 6. This CDR3 has 13 amino acids. In germline, CDR1 is SQVTM, CDR2 ANQGSEA. The CDR3 protein is CSVERGPNTEAFF. In nucleotides, the CDR3 is TGCAGCGTCGAAAGGGGGCCTAACACTGAAGCTTTCTTT.

This clone came up a few times. The genes are TRBV2 and TRBJ2-7, with D hard to call. Germline assignment: CDR1 SNHLY and CDR2 FYNNEI. The CDR3 runs 12 residues. The ends were cut back, 5 bases at V and 2 bases at J, with 7 bases in the middle. The CDR3 region has the DNA TGTGCCAGCAGTCCGAGACCCTACGAGCAGTACGTC. This codes for CASSPRPYEQYV.